This T cell receptor beta chain was sequenced in a study of blood T cells in healthy people across ages. Study overall: With template switching, about one barcoded beta molecule was captured per two T cells. General study results and limits: Unsorted PBMCs blocked a conclusive comparison of naive and antigen-experienced cells.

A few counts support this clonotype. Its antigen remains unidentified. With 3 bases removed from V and 1 base from J, the gap between germline ends came to 6 bases. In germline, CDR1 is DFQATT, CDR2 SNEGSKA (reference sequence). This CDR3 has 12 residues. With a J-beta primer mix and a sample-barcoded 5' primer, a second PCR ran 7 to 11 cycles. From the 5' RACE reads, TCRdb called clonotypes with MiXCR, one entry per CDR3 protein. The top ten clones hold approximately 29% of a sample with about 670,000 distinct CDR3 sequences, roughly two fifths of them seen once. Extraction of total RNA produced a minimum of 6 micrograms from each sample.

The sequence was collected from an older man in good health. The specimen was blood. The genes are TRBV20-1 and TRBJ2-5; D remains unclear. The CDR3 protein is CSARKIQETQYF. CDR3 sequence (DNA): TGCAGTGCTAGGAAGATCCAAGAGACCCAGTACTTC.